Listed below are T cell receptor beta chains from one sample, sequenced in a study of patients and donors after allogeneic stem cell transplantation. TCRdb recomputed calls from the RT-PCR reads with MiXCR, one row per CDR3 protein. The profile shows hundreds of thousands of distinct CDR3 sequences, roughly 17% of them singletons. The sequenced sample was blood, either unsorted or a sorted T cell fraction (not recorded which). All receptors come from a human donor who was either an allogeneic HSCT recipient or a stem cell or donor lymphocyte infusion donor (not recorded which). It is not recorded whose cells these are; they may come from a transplant donor. Each CDR3 is given with its conserved first and last residue. The order of the fields is V gene, D gene, J gene, clone size, CDR3 protein, CDR3 DNA. A D gene is named only where the DNA matches it firmly. Rows may omit the clone size; those that give it use once, few, many or a size class.

V gene: TRBV20-1
D gene: TRBD2
J gene: TRBJ2-1
clone size: -
CDR3 protein: CSAGRTRERNNEQFF
CDR3 DNA: TGCAGTGCTGGGCGGACGCGGGAGAGGAACAATGAGCAGTTCTTC

V gene: TRBV18
D gene: -
J gene: TRBJ1-5
clone size: many
CDR3 protein: CASSLQGYQPQHF
CDR3 DNA: TGTGCCAGCTCACTACAGGGATATCAGCCCCAGCATTTT

V gene: TRBV7-8
D gene: TRBD2
J gene: TRBJ2-7
clone size: few
CDR3 protein: CASSLPLAGGSYEQYF
CDR3 DNA: TGTGCCAGCAGCTTACCCCTAGCGGGAGGCTCCTACGAGCAGTACTTC

V gene: TRBV29-1
D gene: TRBD1
J gene: TRBJ2-5
clone size: few
CDR3 protein: CSVTLPGQQETQYF
CDR3 DNA: TGCAGCGTGACACTACCGGGACAGCAAGAGACCCAGTACTTC

V gene: TRBV20-1
D gene: -
J gene: TRBJ2-5
clone size: few
CDR3 protein: CSARDTLQGKIETQYF
CDR3 DNA: TGCAGTGCTAGAGATACCCTACAGGGTAAAATAGAGACCCAGTACTTC

V gene: TRBV24-1
D gene: TRBD1
J gene: TRBJ1-2
clone size: -
CDR3 protein: CATSDPSDQGAGGYTF
CDR3 DNA: TGTGCCACCAGTGACCCATCAGACCAGGGGGCAGGCGGCTACACCTTC

V gene: TRBV6-5
D gene: TRBD1
J gene: TRBJ1-2
clone size: few
CDR3 protein: CASSYTTGGRGGYTF
CDR3 DNA: TGTGCCAGCAGTTACACAACAGGGGGCAGGGGCGGCTACACCTTC

V gene: TRBV7-6
D gene: -
J gene: TRBJ2-3
clone size: many
CDR3 protein: CASSGTAAPSTDTQYF
CDR3 DNA: TGTGCCAGCAGCGGAACAGCGGCACCTAGCACAGATACGCAGTATTTT

V gene: TRBV12-3/TRBV12-4
D gene: -
J gene: TRBJ2-1
clone size: few
CDR3 protein: CASSLDDPTGVDYNEQFF
CDR3 DNA: TGTGCCAGCAGTTTGGACGACCCGACTGGGGTTGATTACAATGAGCAGTTCTTC

V gene: TRBV20-1
D gene: -
J gene: TRBJ1-5
clone size: many
CDR3 protein: CSARVADSNQPQHF
CDR3 DNA: TGCAGTGCTAGAGTGGCAGATAGCAATCAGCCCCAGCATTTT

V gene: TRBV20-1
D gene: -
J gene: TRBJ2-1
clone size: -
CDR3 protein: CSAHSPSSYNEQFF
CDR3 DNA: TGCAGTGCGCACAGCCCTAGCTCCTACAATGAGCAGTTCTTC

V gene: TRBV12-3/TRBV12-4
D gene: -
J gene: TRBJ2-7
clone size: many
CDR3 protein: CASSQSSYEQYF
CDR3 DNA: TGTGCCAGCAGCCAATCCTCCTACGAGCAGTACTTC

V gene: TRBV28
D gene: -
J gene: TRBJ1-1
clone size: -
CDR3 protein: CASRRAGFAAFF
CDR3 DNA: TGTGCCAGCAGGAGGGCGGGGTTTGCAGCTTTCTTT

V gene: TRBV29-1
D gene: TRBD2
J gene: TRBJ2-5
clone size: -
CDR3 protein: CSVEQSSGHQETQYF
CDR3 DNA: TGCAGCGTTGAACAGTCTAGCGGCCACCAAGAGACCCAGTACTTC

V gene: TRBV3-1
D gene: -
J gene: TRBJ1-3
clone size: few
CDR3 protein: CASSQARGATGNTIYF
CDR3 DNA: TGTGCCAGCAGCCAGGCAAGGGGCGCGACTGGAAACACCATATATTTT

V gene: TRBV15
D gene: TRBD2
J gene: TRBJ2-3
clone size: -
CDR3 protein: CATSVGGDTQYF
CDR3 DNA: TGTGCCACCAGTGTGGGGGGGGATACGCAGTATTTT

V gene: TRBV5-1
D gene: TRBD1
J gene: TRBJ2-7
clone size: -
CDR3 protein: CASSGGPRDRGGEQYF
CDR3 DNA: TGCGCCAGCAGCGGAGGCCCCCGGGACAGGGGGGGCGAGCAGTACTTC

V gene: TRBV9
D gene: -
J gene: TRBJ1-6
clone size: few
CDR3 protein: CASSVLEVGGGRLQGNSPLHF
CDR3 DNA: TGTGCCAGCAGCGTACTCGAAGTCGGGGGGGGGCGACTTCAGGGTAATTCACCCCTCCACTTT

V gene: TRBV20-1
D gene: -
J gene: TRBJ2-3
clone size: -
CDR3 protein: CSARHPGRSTDTQYF
CDR3 DNA: TGCAGTGCTAGACACCCAGGACGGAGCACAGATACGCAGTATTTT

V gene: TRBV20-1
D gene: TRBD1
J gene: TRBJ1-4
clone size: -
CDR3 protein: CSARTGGSNEKLFF
CDR3 DNA: TGCAGTGCACGGACAGGTGGATCTAATGAAAAACTGTTTTTT

V gene: TRBV6-5
D gene: -
J gene: TRBJ1-1
clone size: few
CDR3 protein: CASSYLSTAEMNTEAFF
CDR3 DNA: TGTGCCAGCAGTTATCTCTCGACAGCTGAGATGAACACTGAAGCTTTCTTT

V gene: TRBV20-1
D gene: TRBD2
J gene: TRBJ2-1
clone size: -
CDR3 protein: CSATGLAGGSSYNEQFF
CDR3 DNA: TGCAGTGCTACGGGACTAGCGGGAGGTTCCTCCTACAATGAGCAGTTCTTC

V gene: TRBV3-1
D gene: TRBD1
J gene: TRBJ1-4
clone size: -
CDR3 protein: CASSQRDRGTEKLVF
CDR3 DNA: TGTGCCAGCAGCCAACGGGACAGGGGGACCGAAAAACTGGTTTTT

V gene: TRBV29-1
D gene: TRBD1
J gene: TRBJ2-7
clone size: -
CDR3 protein: CSVARDRGEHEQYF
CDR3 DNA: TGCAGCGTTGCCCGGGACAGGGGGGAGCACGAGCAGTACTTC

V gene: TRBV7-3
D gene: TRBD1
J gene: TRBJ2-2
clone size: few
CDR3 protein: CASSPGQVAGELFF
CDR3 DNA: TGTGCCAGCAGCCCGGGACAGGTGGCCGGGGAGCTGTTTTTT

V gene: TRBV7-9
D gene: TRBD1
J gene: TRBJ2-3
clone size: few
CDR3 protein: CASSLGTGKHRDTQYF
CDR3 DNA: TGTGCCAGCAGCCTAGGGACAGGCAAGCACAGAGATACGCAGTATTTT

V gene: TRBV5-1
D gene: -
J gene: TRBJ2-5
clone size: -
CDR3 protein: CASSPPGAEETQYF
CDR3 DNA: TGCGCCAGCAGCCCCCCGGGGGCTGAGGAGACCCAGTACTTC

V gene: TRBV7-9
D gene: TRBD2
J gene: TRBJ2-3
clone size: -
CDR3 protein: CASSYEGGLAGTDTQYF
CDR3 DNA: TGTGCCAGCAGCTACGAGGGCGGACTAGCGGGCACAGATACGCAGTATTTT

V gene: TRBV18
D gene: -
J gene: TRBJ1-3
clone size: -
CDR3 protein: CASSSQTGTGGNTIYF
CDR3 DNA: TGTGCCAGCTCATCACAAACCGGGACGGGGGGAAACACCATATATTTT

V gene: TRBV6-1
D gene: TRBD2
J gene: TRBJ2-4
clone size: -
CDR3 protein: CASSPFQGGRNIQYF
CDR3 DNA: TGTGCCAGCAGTCCCTTTCAGGGCGGGAGAAACATTCAGTACTTC

V gene: TRBV27
D gene: -
J gene: TRBJ2-1
clone size: -
CDR3 protein: CASSFLPPGPRTRNEQFF
CDR3 DNA: TGTGCCAGCAGTTTTCTCCCCCCGGGACCCCGTACCCGGAATGAGCAGTTCTTC

V gene: TRBV4-3
D gene: -
J gene: TRBJ1-3
clone size: few
CDR3 protein: CASSQDHGGGTIYF
CDR3 DNA: TGCGCCAGCAGCCAAGATCACGGGGGAGGCACCATATATTTT

V gene: TRBV6-6
D gene: -
J gene: TRBJ1-2
clone size: few
CDR3 protein: CASSYGDPGGYTF
CDR3 DNA: TGTGCCAGCAGTTACGGGGATCCTGGAGGCTACACCTTC

V gene: TRBV7-4
D gene: -
J gene: TRBJ2-6
clone size: -
CDR3 protein: CASSLGGPTSGANGLTF
CDR3 DNA: TGTGCCAGCAGCTTAGGGGGACCGACTTCTGGGGCCAACGGCCTGACTTTC

V gene: TRBV4-2
D gene: -
J gene: TRBJ1-6
clone size: few
CDR3 protein: CASRIAWSPLHF
CDR3 DNA: TGTGCCAGCAGGATTGCTTGGTCACCCCTCCACTTT